This T cell receptor beta chain stems from a study of synovial regulatory T cells in juvenile arthritis (dated by TCRdb to 2013 to 2016). Regarding the complete study: Among the sequenced patients, a few were classified as therapy-naive, methotrexate plus infliximab was given to one, methotrexate was given to roughly six, and treatment information was unavailable for one. The study compared the TCRbeta CDR3 repertoires of blood iaTreg cells, other blood Treg cells and synovial fluid Treg cells taken from matched patient samples. Although effector T cell subsets in the cohort were also sequenced for comparisons, the Treg dataset on its own covers only blood and synovial fluid Treg cells. The TCR repertoire comparisons covered Treg and Teff subsets from approximately twelve JIA patients with active disease. What the work shows at the level of the full study, not this receptor alone: Across patients, iaTreg TCR repertoires were largely private and overlapped partially with synovial Teff repertoires and blood CPL repertoires. Lower TCR diversity was observed in blood iaTreg cells than in other blood Treg cells, consistent with antigen-driven expansion. Synovial Treg cells shared more CDR3 sequences with iaTreg cells than with other blood Treg cells; Chao-Jaccard similarity confirmed closer relation.

A word on this clone: Its cognate antigen has yet to be identified.

The donors for the TCR repertoire analysis were 11 juvenile idiopathic arthritis patients with active disease who had not reached inactive disease, of whom 3 were polyarticular and 8 were oligoarticular. The median age of the TCR-sequenced patients was about 11 years (range roughly 2.2-25), and their median disease duration was approximately seven years (range 0.2-19.1). The samples used for TCR repertoire analysis were collected at two centres in Italy. Peripheral blood mononuclear cells were separated using a Histopaque-1077 density gradient and frozen in about 90% FCS with around 10% DMSO. Via the germline V gene, CDR1 is KGHSH and CDR2 LQKENI. The CDR3 measures 12 amino acids from cysteine to phenylalanine. The entry carries no DNA sequence. Receptor amplification or capture employed the immunoSEQ multiplex PCR assay. TCRbeta CDR3 sequencing was carried out by Adaptive Biotechnologies. Per the authors' processing: Repertoire similarity was assessed using the Chao-modified Jaccard index and the median clonotype overlap from 200 random subsamples at equal sample size. Similarity analyses used either productive nucleotide sequences or in silico-translated amino acid sequences. Hierarchical clustering with single linkage and t-SNE based on Chao-modified Jaccard distances were applied for the comparison of repertoires. After normalising for sample size, the researchers measured repertoire diversity with the Renyi index across a range of alpha values. This immuneACCESS table, as held by TCRdb, lists in-frame sequences with V and J called but not all clones. Of the missing ones, under half trace to an unresolved V gene in checked studies; the others have no known cause. V, J and clone size derive from that table, while D and trimming were established from the DNA sequence. The sample table gives 9,000 to 10,000 clones. The ten largest account for about 0.9% of the sample.

The chain employs TRBV18 and TRBJ1-1; TCRdb designates TRBD1, a call that cannot be tested without DNA. The receptor comes from a donor younger than 30 with juvenile idiopathic arthritis. The sequenced sample consisted of Treg cells from blood. According to the study, the label for this sample's cell subset or site signals: remaining (HLA-DR-negative) circulating blood Treg cells. The CDR3 region: CASSGDDRAAFF.